This T cell receptor beta chain originates from a study of T-cell reconstitution after alpha-beta-depleted transplantation in children. Broader study findings: Reportedly, only several hundred clones from non-depleted graft cells drove alpha-beta T-cell counts at about two months. Surviving recipient T cells and intrathymic progenitors accounted for some patients' high TCRbeta diversity at day 60.

The CDR3 has 12 amino acids. Germline assignment: CDR1 SGHTA and CDR2 FQGNSA. V gave up 3 bases and J gave up 6 bases, with 7 bases separating them. This clonotype was observed at least ten times. Its target is unknown. It was with unique molecular identifiers that the TCRbeta library was prepared. Each CDR3 protein gets one entry after TCRdb re-called the PCR reads with MiXCR. There are fewer than 20,000 distinct CDR3 sequences in the sample; approximately 5.3% occur only once, and about 7.2% lies in the top ten. The sequence was collected from a boy younger than 18 with acute lymphoblastic leukemia, due to receive a stem cell transplant. V and J are TRBV7-2 and TRBJ2-3; D remains unclear. The specimen comprised PBMCs, sampled before TCRalphabeta/CD19-depleted stem cell transplant. CDR3 loop: CASSFYTDTQYF. The CDR3 nucleotides read TGTGCCAGCAGCTTTTATACTGATACGCAGTATTTT. Full variable domain (rest looked up from reference TRBV7-2 and TRBJ2-3): GAGVSQSPSNKVTEKGKDVELRCDPISGHTALYWYRQSLGQGLEFLIYFQGNSAPDKSGLPSDRFSAERTGGSVSTLTIQRTQQEDSAVYLCASSFYTDTQYFGPGTRLTVL.